This passage covers 11 T cell receptor beta chains from one sample sequenced in a study of CD8 T cells in ankylosing spondylitis. Study-level results: Blood from ankylosing spondylitis patients appeared to carry a characteristic roughly eight-variant TCR beta motif.

No antigen has been identified for these receptors. TCRdb re-analysed the 5' RACE reads in MiXCR, keeping a single row per CDR3 protein. The sample includes around 440,000 distinct CDR3 sequences, roughly a sixth seen only once; the top ten take approximately 0.93%. Sequencing was performed on blood, either unsorted or a sorted T cell fraction (not recorded which). The receptor source for this set is a male donor with ankylosing spondylitis.

This clonotype was seen a few times. V usage is TRBV29-1 and J usage is TRBJ2-5, with D possibly called TRBD1 or TRBD2 (5 bases each). Per the germline V gene, CDR1 is SQVTM and CDR2 is ANQGSEA. V was trimmed by 6 bases and J by 5 bases, leaving 19 bases between them. The CDR3 runs to 14 residues. The CDR3 reads CSVKGRDPVETQYF. The DNA of the CDR3 is TGCAGCGTGAAGGGTAGGGACCCAGTTGAGACCCAGTACTTC.

This clonotype was detected ten times or more. The J gene is TRBJ1-1, the V gene TRBV12-3 or TRBV12-4; 7 nucleotides agree with TRBD1. The CDR3 runs 14 residues. The trim removed 4 bases at V and 1 base at J, leaving 3 bases unmatched. CDR3 in amino acids: CASSSRQGNTEAFF. The DNA for the CDR3 is TGTGCCAGCAGTTCCAGACAGGGGAACACTGAAGCTTTCTTT.

In this sample, this clonotype turned up many times. CDR3 sequence (DNA): TGTGCCATCAGCAGACTAGCGGGAGGCGATACCTACGAGCAGTACTTC. Encoded protein: CAISRLAGGDTYEQYF. The chain is built from TRBV10-3 and TRBJ2-7; 13 bases match TRBD2. CDR3 length equals 16 residues. The germline V gene encodes CDR1 ENHRY and CDR2 SYGVKD. V trimming: 6 bases; J trimming: 2 bases; junction bases outside the gene matches: 7.

The table lists this clonotype with a few counts. The genes are TRBV28 and TRBJ2-7; 10 nucleotides agree with TRBD1. The ends lost 4 bases at V and 4 bases at J; junction bases unmatched: 7. CDR3 length: 15 amino acids. From germline, CDR1 is MDHEN and CDR2 SYDVKM. The CDR3 protein is CASSSSGGQGYEQYF. The CDR3 nucleotides are TGTGCCAGCAGTTCCTCGGGGGGACAGGGGTACGAGCAGTACTTC.

This clonotype was recorded a few times. J is TRBJ2-7 and V is TRBV19; TRBD2 agrees at 10 bases. With V trimmed by 5 bases and J by 5 bases, 9 bases remained unmatched. The CDR3 consists of 15 residues. Germline-derived CDR1 and CDR2 are LNHDA and SQIVND (reference sequence). In DNA form, the CDR3 reads TGTGCCAGTAGTCAGCCTAGCGGGAGAGGCAACGAGCAGTACTTC. Protein sequence: CASSQPSGRGNEQYF. The full variable domain, its missing parts supplied by reference TRBV19 and TRBJ2-7, is DGGITQSPKYLFRKEGQNVTLSCEQNLNHDAMYWYRQDPGQGLRLIYYSQIVNDFQKGDIAEGYSVSREKKESFPLTVTSAQKNPTAFYLCASSQPSGRGNEQYFGPGTRLTVT.

A single count supports this clonotype. CDR3 sequence: CASSAGGGRVETQYF. The CDR3 DNA reads as TGTGCCAGCAGCGCGGGGGGCGGGAGGGTTGAGACCCAGTACTTC. The V call is TRBV9, the J call TRBJ2-5; 9 bases line up with TRBD2. The CDR3 runs 15 residues. In germline, CDR1 is SGDLS, CDR2 YYNGEE. The trim removed 3 bases at V and 5 bases at J, leaving 8 bases unmatched.

V and J are TRBV12-3 or TRBV12-4 and TRBJ2-1, with unresolved D. The CDR3 loop spans 14 amino acids. V dropped 6 bases and J dropped 0 bases, with 9 bases sitting between them. The DNA of the CDR3 is TGTGCCAGCAGCATTACAGTCTCCTACAATGAGCAGTTCTTC. Translated, it gives CASSITVSYNEQFF.

This clonotype came up many times. The V and J genes are TRBV20-1 and TRBJ1-2, with D uncertain. The CDR3 loop spans 12 amino acids. Germline-derived CDR1 and CDR2 are DFQATT and SNEGSKA (reference sequence). Trimming left V 3 bases short and J 4 bases short, with 9 bases between. The CDR3 nucleotides read TGCAGTGCTAGGGGGAATACCTATGGCTACACCTTC. It encodes CSARGNTYGYTF.

In its sample, this clonotype was seen many times. The rearrangement links TRBV12-3 or TRBV12-4 to TRBJ2-5; no clear D. The CDR3 totals 13 residues. Trimming took 5 bases from V and 7 from J, leaving 14 bases between them. CDR3 region: CASSPRIVGTQYF. DNA for the CDR3: TGTGCCAGCAGTCCCAGGATTGTCGGGACCCAGTACTTC.

This clonotype was picked up a small number of times. J is TRBJ2-5 and V is TRBV21-1; the table's D call, TRBD2, was not checked against the DNA. TRBV21-1 is described as a pseudogene. This CDR3 has 14 amino acids. In DNA, the CDR3 is TGTGCCAGCAGCTTAATGACTAGCGGGGAGACCCAGTACTTC. Its translation is CASSLMTSGETQYF.

The chain combines TRBV10-3 with TRBJ2-5; the match to TRBD2 covers 8 bases. Germline values: CDR1 ENHRY, CDR2 SYGVKD. Germline trimming cut 6 bases from V and 4 bases from J; bases unmatched to any gene: 10. The CDR3 extends over 15 amino acids. CDR3 region: CAIRGDGRASETQYF. As DNA, the CDR3 is TGTGCCATCAGGGGTGACGGGAGGGCCTCAGAGACCCAGTACTTC.